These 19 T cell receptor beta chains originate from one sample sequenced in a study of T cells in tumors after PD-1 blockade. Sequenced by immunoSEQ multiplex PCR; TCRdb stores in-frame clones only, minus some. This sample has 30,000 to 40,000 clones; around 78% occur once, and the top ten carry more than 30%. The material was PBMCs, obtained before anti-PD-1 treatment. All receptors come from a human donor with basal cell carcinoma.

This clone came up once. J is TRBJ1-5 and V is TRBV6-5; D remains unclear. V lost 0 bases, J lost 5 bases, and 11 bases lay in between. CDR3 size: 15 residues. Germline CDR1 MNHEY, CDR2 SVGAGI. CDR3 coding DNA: TGTGCCAGCAGTTACTCGAGAAGAGGAGATCAGCCCCAGCATTTT. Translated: CASSYSRRGDQPQHF.

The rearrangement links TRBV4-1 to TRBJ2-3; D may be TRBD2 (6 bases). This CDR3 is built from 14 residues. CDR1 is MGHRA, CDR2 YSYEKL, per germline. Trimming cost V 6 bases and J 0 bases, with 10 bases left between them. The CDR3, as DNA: TGCGCCAGCAGGCGGGCGGGGAGCACAGATACGCAGTATTTT. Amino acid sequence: CASRRAGSTDTQYF.

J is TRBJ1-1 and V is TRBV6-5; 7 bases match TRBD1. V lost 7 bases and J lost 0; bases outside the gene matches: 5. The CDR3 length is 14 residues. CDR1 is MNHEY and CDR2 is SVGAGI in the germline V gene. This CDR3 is CASISGGLNTEAFF. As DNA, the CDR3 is TGTGCCAGCATTTCAGGGGGACTGAACACTGAAGCTTTCTTT.

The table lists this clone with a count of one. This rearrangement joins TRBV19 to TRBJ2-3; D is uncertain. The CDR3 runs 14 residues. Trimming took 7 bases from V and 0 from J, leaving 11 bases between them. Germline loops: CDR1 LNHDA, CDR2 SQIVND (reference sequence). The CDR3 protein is CASTVDPSTDTQYF. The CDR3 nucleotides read TGTGCCAGTACGGTCGACCCTAGCACAGATACGCAGTATTTT.

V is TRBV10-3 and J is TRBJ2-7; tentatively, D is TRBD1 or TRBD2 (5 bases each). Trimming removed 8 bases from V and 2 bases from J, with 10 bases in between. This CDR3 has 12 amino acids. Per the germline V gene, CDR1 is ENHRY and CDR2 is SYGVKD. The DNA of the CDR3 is TGTGCCATCGGGGTGGGACCCTACGAGCAGTACTTC. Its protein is CAIGVGPYEQYF.

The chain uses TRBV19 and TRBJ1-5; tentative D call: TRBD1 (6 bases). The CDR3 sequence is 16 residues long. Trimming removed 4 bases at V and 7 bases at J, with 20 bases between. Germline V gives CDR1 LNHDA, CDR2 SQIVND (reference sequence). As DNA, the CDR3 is TGTGCCAGTAGTACCCGGGGGGCAGGGCGGGAACAGCCCCAGCATTTT. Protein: CASSTRGAGREQPQHF. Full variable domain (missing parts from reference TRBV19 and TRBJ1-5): DGGITQSPKYLFRKEGQNVTLSCEQNLNHDAMYWYRQDPGQGLRLIYYSQIVNDFQKGDIAEGYSVSREKKESFPLTVTSAQKNPTAFYLCASSTRGAGREQPQHFGDGTRLSIL.

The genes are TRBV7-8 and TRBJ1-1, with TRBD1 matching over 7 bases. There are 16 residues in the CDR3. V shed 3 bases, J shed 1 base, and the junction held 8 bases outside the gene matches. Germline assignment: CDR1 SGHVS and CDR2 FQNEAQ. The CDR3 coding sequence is TGTGCCAGCAGCTTTAAAGCCGGGACAGCGAACACTGAAGCTTTCTTT. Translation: CASSFKAGTANTEAFF.

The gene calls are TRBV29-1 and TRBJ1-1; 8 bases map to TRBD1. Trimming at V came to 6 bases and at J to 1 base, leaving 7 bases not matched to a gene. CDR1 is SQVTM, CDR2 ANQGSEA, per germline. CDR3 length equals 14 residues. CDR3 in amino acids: CSVRSGQANTEAFF. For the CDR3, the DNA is TGCAGCGTCCGATCGGGACAGGCGAACACTGAAGCTTTCTTT.

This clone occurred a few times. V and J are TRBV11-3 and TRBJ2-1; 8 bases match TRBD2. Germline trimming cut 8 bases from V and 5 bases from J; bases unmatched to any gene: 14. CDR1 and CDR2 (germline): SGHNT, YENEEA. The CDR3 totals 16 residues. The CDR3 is CASRPGPSGSDNEQFF. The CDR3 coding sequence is TGTGCCAGCCGACCCGGACCCAGCGGGAGCGACAATGAGCAGTTCTTC.

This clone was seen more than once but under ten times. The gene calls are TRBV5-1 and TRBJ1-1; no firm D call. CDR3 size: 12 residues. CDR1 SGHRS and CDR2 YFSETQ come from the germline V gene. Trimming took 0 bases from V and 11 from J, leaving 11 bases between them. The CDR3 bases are TGCGCCAGCAGCTTGGAGGGAGGCGCCGCTTTCTTT. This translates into CASSLEGGAAFF.

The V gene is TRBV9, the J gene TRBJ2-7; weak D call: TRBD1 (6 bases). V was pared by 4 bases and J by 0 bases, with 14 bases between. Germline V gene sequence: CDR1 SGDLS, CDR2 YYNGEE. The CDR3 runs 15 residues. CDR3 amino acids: CASSPSLDSSYEQYF. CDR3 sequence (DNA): TGTGCCAGCAGCCCATCATTGGACAGCTCCTACGAGCAGTACTTC.

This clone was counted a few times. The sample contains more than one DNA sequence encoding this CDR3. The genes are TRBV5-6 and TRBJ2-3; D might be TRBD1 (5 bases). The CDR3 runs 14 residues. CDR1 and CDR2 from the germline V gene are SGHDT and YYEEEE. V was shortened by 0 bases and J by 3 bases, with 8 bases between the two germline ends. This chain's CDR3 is CASSLAQGTDTQYF. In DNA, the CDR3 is TGTGCCAGCAGCTTGGCCCAGGGTACAGATACGCAGTATTTT.

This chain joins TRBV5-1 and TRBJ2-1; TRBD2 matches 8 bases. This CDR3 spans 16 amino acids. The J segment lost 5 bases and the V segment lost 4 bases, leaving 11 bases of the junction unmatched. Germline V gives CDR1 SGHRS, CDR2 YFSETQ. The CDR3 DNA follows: TGCGCCAGCAGCCCCGGGGTCAGCGGGAGAAACAATGAGCAGTTCTTC. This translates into CASSPGVSGRNNEQFF.

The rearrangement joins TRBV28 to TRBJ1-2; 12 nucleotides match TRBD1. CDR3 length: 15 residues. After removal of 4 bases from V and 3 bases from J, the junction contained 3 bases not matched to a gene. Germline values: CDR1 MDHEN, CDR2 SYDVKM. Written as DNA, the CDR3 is TGTGCCAGCAGTTCGGGGACAGGGGGCGACTATGGCTACACCTTC. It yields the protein CASSSGTGGDYGYTF.

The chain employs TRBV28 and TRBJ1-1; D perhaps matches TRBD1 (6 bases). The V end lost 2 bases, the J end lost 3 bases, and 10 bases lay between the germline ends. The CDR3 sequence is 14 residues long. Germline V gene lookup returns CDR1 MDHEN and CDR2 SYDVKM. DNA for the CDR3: TGTGCCAGCAGTTTACGGACAGAGCACACTGAAGCTTTCTTT. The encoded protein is CASSLRTEHTEAFF.

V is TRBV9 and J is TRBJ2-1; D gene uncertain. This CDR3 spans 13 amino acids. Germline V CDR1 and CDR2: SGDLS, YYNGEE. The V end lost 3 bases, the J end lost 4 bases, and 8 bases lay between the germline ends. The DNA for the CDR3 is TGTGCCAGCAGCGCCTACGGTTACAATGAGCAGTTCTTC. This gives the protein CASSAYGYNEQFF.

CDR3 nucleotide sequence: TGTGCCAGCAGCCCGAGAGGCGGAGGGGAGACCCAGTACTTC. It encodes CASSPRGGGETQYF. This chain joins TRBV7-9 and TRBJ2-5, with D possibly TRBD2 on 6 matching bases. CDR1 is SEHNR, CDR2 FQNEAQ, per germline (reference sequence). V shed 5 bases and J shed 5 bases, with 15 bases lying between them. The CDR3 runs to 14 residues. Together with reference TRBV7-9 and TRBJ2-5, the CDR3 gives the full variable domain: DTGVSQNPRHKITKRGQNVTFRCDPISEHNRLYWYRQTLGQGPEFLTYFQNEAQLEKSRLLSDRFSAERPKGSFSTLEIQRTEQGDSAMYLCASSPRGGGETQYFGPGTRLLVL.

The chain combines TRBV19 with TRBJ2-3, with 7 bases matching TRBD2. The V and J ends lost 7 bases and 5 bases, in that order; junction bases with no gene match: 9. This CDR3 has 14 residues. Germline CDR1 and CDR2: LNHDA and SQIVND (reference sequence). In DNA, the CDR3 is TGTGCCAGTACCCTCGCCGGGGGGATAGATACGCAGTATTTT. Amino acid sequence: CASTLAGGIDTQYF.

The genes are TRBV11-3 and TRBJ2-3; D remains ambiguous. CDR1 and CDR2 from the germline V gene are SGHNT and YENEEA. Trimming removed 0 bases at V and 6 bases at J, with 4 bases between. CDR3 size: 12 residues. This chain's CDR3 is CASSLEVDTQYF. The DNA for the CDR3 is TGTGCCAGCAGCTTAGAGGTGGATACGCAGTATTTT.